The 27 T cell receptor beta chains below were found in one sample sequenced in a study of shared clonotypes between healthy human individuals. Sequenced by immunoSEQ multiplex PCR; TCRdb stores in-frame clones only, minus some. The table records 1.5 million to 1.9 million clones, roughly 98% of them present only once. The sample was naive CD4+ T cells sorted from blood. Documented subset: CD45RA+ positively selected. Source of these receptors: a man younger than 40 in good health.

The chain employs TRBV7-8 and TRBJ2-3; D uncertain. CDR3 length equals 14 residues. Germline-derived CDR1 and CDR2 are SGHVS and FQNEAQ. Trimming removed 2 bases at V and 1 base at J, with 7 bases between. CDR3 nucleotides: TGTGCCAGCAGCTTAAGTCAGGGCACAGATACGCAGTATTTT. This codes for CASSLSQGTDTQYF.

Details on this clone: In the same sample, other DNA sequences code for this CDR3. This chain joins TRBV6-6 and TRBJ1-1; D possibly corresponds to TRBD1 (6 bases). V lost 2 bases and J lost 1, with 8 bases in between. This CDR3 is 14 amino acids long. CDR1 and CDR2 from the germline V gene are MNHNY and SVGAGI (reference sequence). This CDR3 reads CASSYLQGNTEAFF. Here the CDR3 DNA reads TGTGCCAGCAGTTACCTACAGGGGAACACTGAAGCTTTCTTT.

The V call is TRBV18, the J call TRBJ1-2; 9 nucleotides agree with TRBD1. Germline V lookup: CDR1 KGHSH, CDR2 LQKENI. The CDR3 is 15 amino acids. The trim removed 0 bases at V and 8 bases at J, leaving 7 bases unmatched. CDR3 protein: CASSPPSDRGRGYTF. Here the CDR3 DNA reads TGTGCCAGCTCACCACCTTCGGACAGGGGACGGGGCTACACCTTC.

V usage is TRBV15 and J usage is TRBJ1-5; 9 bases are a match to TRBD1. V gave up 0 bases and J gave up 4 bases; unmatched junction bases: 4. The germline V gene has CDR1 LNHNV and CDR2 YYDKDF (reference sequence). The CDR3 runs to 16 residues. The CDR3 DNA is TGTGCCACCAGCAGAGAAGACGGGACAGGGAATCAGCCCCAGCATTTT. This codes for CATSREDGTGNQPQHF.

The chain is built from TRBV10-1 and TRBJ1-1; 12 bases fit TRBD1. Germline values: CDR1 WNHNN, CDR2 SYGVQD (reference sequence). V gave up 6 bases and J gave up 11 bases; unmatched junction bases: 7. CDR3 length: 13 amino acids. The CDR3 loop is CASSGTGGRTAFF. The DNA of the CDR3 is TGCGCCAGCAGCGGGACAGGGGGCCGTACGGCTTTCTTT.

The chain combines TRBV11-2 with TRBJ2-7; 10 nucleotides match TRBD1. This CDR3 spans 17 amino acids. Germline CDR1 SGHAT, CDR2 FQNNGV. Trimming cost V 1 base and J 5 bases; bases outside gene matches: 11. The DNA for the CDR3 is TGTGCCAGCAGCTTAGCGACACTCCGGGACAGGGGCCACGAGCAGTACTTC. This encodes CASSLATLRDRGHEQYF.

The J gene is TRBJ1-4, the V gene TRBV5-1; TRBD1 aligns across 9 bases. CDR1 and CDR2 from the germline V gene are SGHRS and YFSETQ. The V segment lost 2 bases and the J segment 7 bases; nucleotides outside the gene matches: 6. The CDR3 has 15 residues. CDR3 loop: CASSLTGGAGEKLFF. The DNA of the CDR3 is TGCGCCAGCAGCTTAACAGGGGGCGCGGGTGAAAAACTGTTTTTT. Filled out from reference TRBV5-1 and TRBJ1-4, the complete variable domain reads KAGVTQTPRYLIKTRGQQVTLSCSPISGHRSVSWYQQTPGQGLQFLFEYFSETQRNKGNFPGRFSGRQFSNSRSEMNVSTLELGDSALYLCASSLTGGAGEKLFFGSGTQLSVL.

This clone was counted once. Other DNA sequences in this sample translate to the same CDR3. V gene TRBV7-9 combines with J gene TRBJ2-2; 7 bases are shared with TRBD1. V gave up 1 base and J gave up 6 bases; unmatched junction bases: 5. The CDR3 spans 15 residues. Germline V gene lookup returns CDR1 SEHNR and CDR2 FQNEAQ (reference sequence). The CDR3 DNA is TGTGCCAGCAGCTTAGGACAGGGTGGTTCCGGGGAGCTGTTTTTT. It encodes CASSLGQGGSGELFF.

V and J are TRBV9 and TRBJ2-7; 9 bases map to TRBD2. Germline loops: CDR1 SGDLS, CDR2 YYNGEE. The J segment lost 1 base and the V segment lost 4 bases, leaving 6 bases of the junction unmatched. The CDR3 runs 15 residues. Here the CDR3 reads CASSQFSGGSYEQYF. CDR3 DNA: TGTGCCAGCAGCCAGTTTAGCGGGGGTTCCTACGAGCAGTACTTC.

As for this clone: One junction end disagrees with the germline gene, perhaps due to a read error. The chain has TRBV11-3 and TRBJ2-3, with TRBD2 identical over 9 bases. CDR1 is SGHNT, CDR2 YENEEA, per germline. The length of the CDR3 is 15 residues. The CDR3 here is CASNLAGAGTDTQYF. DNA of the CDR3: TGTGCCAGCAACTTAGCGGGAGCTGGCACAGATACGCAGTATTTT.

The V call is TRBV12-5, the J call TRBJ2-3; D call uncertain. Trimming pared 1 base from V and 0 bases from J, leaving 2 bases between. The germline V gene has CDR1 LGHNT and CDR2 FRNRAP. This CDR3 is built from 13 residues. CDR3 region: CASGLGSTDTQYF. The CDR3 nucleotides read TGTGCTAGTGGTTTGGGCAGCACAGATACGCAGTATTTT. Full variable domain (remainder filled in from reference TRBV12-5 and TRBJ2-3): DARVTQTPRHKVTEMGQEVTMRCQPILGHNTVFWYRQTMMQGLELLAYFRNRAPLDDSGMPKDRFSAEMPDATLATLKIQPSEPRDSAVYFCASGLGSTDTQYFGPGTRLTVL.

CDR3 region: CASSSKETQYF. The DNA of the CDR3 is TGTGCCAGCAGCTCGAAAGAGACCCAGTACTTC. J is TRBJ2-5 and V is TRBV11-2, with D uncertain. Germline V gene lookup returns CDR1 SGHAT and CDR2 FQNNGV. The CDR3 length is 11 residues. V gave up 4 bases and J gave up 3 bases, with 3 bases separating them.

Worth noting for this clone: Other DNA sequences in this sample translate to the same CDR3. The chain combines TRBV18 with TRBJ2-3, with D uncertain. In germline, CDR1 is KGHSH, CDR2 LQKENI. Trimming took 3 bases from V and 4 from J, leaving 8 bases between them. The CDR3 runs to 13 residues. CDR3 in amino acids: CASSPPGSDTQYF. DNA of the CDR3: TGTGCCAGCTCACCCCCGGGTTCAGATACGCAGTATTTT.

V gene TRBV9 combines with J gene TRBJ1-5; D is unresolved. Germline V gene lookup returns CDR1 SGDLS and CDR2 YYNGEE. With 3 bases removed from V and 4 bases from J, the gap between germline ends came to 8 bases. This CDR3 is 13 amino acids long. CDR3: CASSETGNQPQHF. For the CDR3, the DNA is TGTGCCAGCAGCGAAACGGGGAATCAGCCCCAGCATTTT. The complete variable domain, with remaining parts taken from reference TRBV9 and TRBJ1-5, reads DSGVTQTPKHLITATGQRVTLRCSPRSGDLSVYWYQQSLDQGLQFLIQYYNGEERAKGNILERFSAQQFPDLHSELNLSSLELGDSALYFCASSETGNQPQHFGDGTRLSIL.

The chain uses TRBV28 and TRBJ2-1; tentative D call: TRBD2 (5 bases). Per the germline V gene, CDR1 is MDHEN and CDR2 is SYDVKM. V gave up 2 bases and J gave up 6 bases, with 14 bases separating them. This CDR3 region has 15 residues. The CDR3 reads CASSLGSVVRNEQFF. The CDR3, as DNA: TGTGCCAGCAGTTTAGGGAGTGTGGTGCGCAATGAGCAGTTCTTC.

Only one count was recorded for this clone. The chain combines TRBV29-1 with TRBJ2-1, with 9 nucleotides matching TRBD2. V shed 4 bases, J shed 5 bases, and the junction held 3 bases outside the gene matches. Germline V gene lookup returns CDR1 SQVTM and CDR2 ANQGSEA. This CDR3 is built from 13 residues. DNA of the CDR3: TGCAGCGTTGGGTCTAGCGGGAACAATGAGCAGTTCTTC. Protein product: CSVGSSGNNEQFF.

The CDR3 region has the DNA TGTGCCAGCAGTGAATGGGGGGGGACAGACAACAATGAGCAGTTCTTC. Translating gives CASSEWGGTDNNEQFF. The V and J genes are TRBV6-1 and TRBJ2-1; D possibly matches TRBD1 or TRBD2 (7 bases each). Germline CDR1 MNHNS, CDR2 SASEGT. The V gene lost 2 bases and the J gene lost 5 bases, with 16 bases spanning the gap. The CDR3 has 16 amino acids.

The gene calls are TRBV5-4 and TRBJ2-1, with 10 bases fitting TRBD1. The CDR3 has 14 amino acids. The junction had 2 bases not matched to a gene; V was cut back by 3 bases and J by 5 bases. The germline CDR1 and CDR2 sequences are SGHNT and YYREEE (reference sequence). For the CDR3, the DNA is TGTGCCAGCAGCTCGGGACAGGGGAACAATGAGCAGTTCTTC. Its protein is CASSSGQGNNEQFF.

The rearrangement links TRBV4-1 to TRBJ2-1; tentative D call: TRBD1 (6 bases). V was shortened by 1 base and J by 5 bases, with 15 bases between the two germline ends. Germline CDR1 and CDR2: MGHRA and YSYEKL. This CDR3 region has 16 residues. The CDR3 loop reads CASSQVRGRTHNEQFF. CDR3 DNA sequence: TGCGCCAGCAGCCAAGTCAGGGGTAGGACCCACAATGAGCAGTTCTTC.

This chain links TRBV5-1 with TRBJ2-1; 7 bases match TRBD1. From germline, CDR1 is SGHRS and CDR2 YFSETQ. The CDR3 totals 16 residues. The trim removed 4 bases at V and 5 bases at J, leaving 12 bases unmatched. CDR3 residues: CASSLVGGGLHNEQFF. CDR3 coding DNA: TGCGCCAGCAGCCTGGTAGGGGGCGGGCTTCACAATGAGCAGTTCTTC.

This rearrangement joins TRBV10-3 to TRBJ2-2, with 7 nucleotides matching TRBD1. The CDR3 has 17 residues. V shed 2 bases and J 1 base; nucleotides not matched to a gene: 7. Germline V lookup: CDR1 ENHRY, CDR2 SYGVKD. CDR3 in amino acids: CAISEHRGEKNTGELFF. CDR3 nucleotide sequence: TGTGCCATCAGTGAGCACAGGGGCGAAAAGAACACCGGGGAGCTGTTTTTT.

The CDR3 is CASSYGSLRETQYF. As DNA, the CDR3 is TGTGCCAGCAGCTACGGCAGCCTACGAGAGACCCAGTACTTC. The chain links TRBV7-7 to TRBJ2-5; D call uncertain. The CDR3 extends over 14 amino acids. Germline V gives CDR1 SSHAT, CDR2 FNYEAQ (reference sequence). The ends were cut back, 4 bases at V and 4 bases at J, with 13 bases in the middle.

J is TRBJ2-1 and V is TRBV5-4, with 10 positions matching TRBD2. Per germline, CDR1 SGHNT and CDR2 YYREEE (reference sequence). This CDR3 contains 17 residues. Germline trimming cut 4 bases from V and 6 bases from J; bases unmatched to any gene: 13. The CDR3 DNA reads as TGTGCCAGCAGCATGGGGGCCCCTAGCGGGAGAATCAATGAGCAGTTCTTC. Its translation is CASSMGAPSGRINEQFF.

The chain carries TRBV19 and TRBJ2-2, with D hard to call. The germline V and J ends were trimmed by 5 bases and 7 bases, with 14 bases remaining between them. CDR3 length equals 14 residues. CDR1 and CDR2 (germline): LNHDA, SQIVND (reference sequence). CDR3 bases: TGTGCCAGTAGTGCCATTCGGCAGTACGGGGAGCTGTTTTTT. This codes for CASSAIRQYGELFF.

The chain couples TRBV28 to TRBJ1-5; D remains unclear. V lost 3 bases, J lost 0 bases, and 9 bases lay in between. CDR1 MDHEN and CDR2 SYDVKM come from the germline V gene. The CDR3 totals 15 residues. The chain's CDR3 is CASSFGKYSNQPQHF. The CDR3, as DNA: TGTGCCAGCAGTTTTGGAAAATATAGCAATCAGCCCCAGCATTTT.

The chain is built from TRBV15 and TRBJ2-1; tentative D call: TRBD1 (6 bases). The V and J ends lost 3 bases and 5 bases respectively, with 20 bases between them. CDR3 size: 17 residues. Germline V CDR1 and CDR2: LNHNV, YYDKDF (reference sequence). The CDR3: CATSSLLRGSLNNEQFF. CDR3 nucleotide sequence: TGTGCCACCAGCAGCCTATTAAGGGGGAGCTTAAACAATGAGCAGTTCTTC.

As concerns this clone: Compared with germline, one end of the junction differs, possibly owing to a read error. CDR3 residues: CAGRDASGNTIYF. The DNA of the CDR3 is TGTGCCGGCAGGGATGCCTCTGGAAACACCATATATTTT. The rearrangement uses TRBV6-1 and TRBJ1-3; D possibly corresponds to TRBD1 (5 bases). Germline V gives CDR1 MNHNS, CDR2 SASEGT. The CDR3 has 13 residues.